This T cell receptor (beta chain) was observed in a study of CD8 T cells in Susac syndrome (dated 2019 in TCRdb). Concerning the study at large: Whether CD8+ T cell activation and differentiation in Susac syndrome was antigen driven was tested using repertoire sequencing. Results the study describes overall, beyond this receptor: The TCR sequencing and HLA analysis was acknowledged to have included a relatively small number of individuals.

Sequences LNHDA (CDR1) and SQIVND (CDR2) are obtained from the germline V gene (reference sequence). Counting both end residues, the CDR3 totals 12 amino acids. As concerns this clonotype: Its antigen specificity is not known. This likely comes from a read error, as the CDR3 has no conserved phenylalanine or tryptophan at its end. Because the CDR3's place on the DNA is in doubt, the DNA is left out and the CDR3 is given as listed by TCRdb.

High-throughput TCR beta sequencing profiled peripheral blood CD8+ and CD4+ T cells from healthy donors, Susac syndrome patients and multiple sclerosis patients. Healthy donors were age- and sex-matched controls. Bulk CD8+ and CD4+ T cells were purified by magnetic negative isolation, whereas CD8+ TEMRA cells were enriched by FACS. Blood was drawn into EDTA tubes, processed within 24 hours, and PBMCs were isolated by density gradient centrifugation. PBMCs destined for TCR sequencing were cryopreserved in liquid nitrogen and later thawed in a 37 °C water bath. A purity of at least 90% was achieved for sorted or isolated CD4+, CD8+ and CD8+ TEMRA cells. RNA was extracted using the RNeasy kit, and roughly 0.5 to 1 microgram was reverse transcribed with random hexamers. TCR beta CDR3 regions were amplified with the immunoSEQ multiplex PCR assay covering 54 Vbeta and 13 Jbeta segments. To correct PCR amplification bias, a synthetic template baseline was used for both primer optimization and computational correction. Per the authors' processing: Only productive sequences were kept, with reads annotated to V, D and J genes according to IMGT and analyzed in immunoSEQ Analyzer. Clonality was calculated as one minus the Shannon entropy normalized by log2 of the number of productive unique sequences. For each patient and control, public and private clones were evaluated within the 100 most prevalent clones. Susac-specific clones were defined as absent from healthy and MS cohorts, over a thousand published viral clones and other ImmuneACCESS disease sequences. The raw public data were reprocessed by TCRdb itself: fastp quality trimming at Q25, MiXCR clonotype calling, in-frame beta chains only. Each CDR3 protein gets just one entry, which takes the most common genes and DNA from the rows behind it. The V and J calls and clone size come from TCRdb's table, not from the authors' own analysis. The sample table holds over 100,000 distinct CDR3 sequences, of which about 96% were seen once. The ten biggest clones cover 0.096% of the sample.

Sequenced input: CD4+ T cells from PBMCs. This chain is built from TRBV19 and TRBJ1-4; the DNA was not used to check the table's D call, TRBD1. The TCR comes from a human donor in good health. The CDR3 sequence is CASSKAEGGRVI.